Each of the 30 T cell receptor beta chains below was sequenced from the same sample in a study of a mutant IDH1 vaccine in newly diagnosed glioma. Assay: immunoSEQ multiplex PCR; the TCRdb copy retains only in-frame clones and omits some. The table has about 120,000 clones, roughly 88% seen once. This sample's time point: week 11, during vaccination. A 20-mer mutant IDH1 peptide at 300 ug was injected subcutaneously with topical imiquimod. What these receptors recognize is not known. The starting material was PBMCs, obtained from a glioma patient whose treatment included an IDH1 peptide vaccine. The receptor source for this set is a woman between 45 and 65 years old with glioma.

The J gene is TRBJ1-4, the V gene TRBV2; D not certain. Germline CDR1 reads SNHLY; CDR2 reads FYNNEI. This CDR3 contains 15 residues. Between the trimmed V and J ends, which lost 7 bases and 3 bases, there was a span of 15 bases. The CDR3 loop is CASTELRGSNEKLFF. The CDR3 DNA reads as TGTGCCAGCACCGAACTCCGGGGATCTAATGAAAAACTGTTTTTT. Full variable domain (outside the CDR3, taken from reference TRBV2 and TRBJ1-4): EPEVTQTPSHQVTQMGQEVILRCVPISNHLYFYWYRQILGQKVEFLVSFYNNEISEKSEIFDDQFSVERPDGSNFTLKIRSTKLEDSAMYFCASTELRGSNEKLFFGSGTQLSVL.

This chain links TRBV28 with TRBJ1-2, with 8 bases identical to TRBD1. This CDR3 has 12 amino acids. In germline, CDR1 is MDHEN, CDR2 SYDVKM. The junction had 3 bases not matched to a gene; V was cut back by 4 bases and J by 8 bases. Here the CDR3 DNA reads TGTGCCAGCAGTTCGACAGGGGCCGGCTACACCTTC. It codes for CASSSTGAGYTF.

This clone was seen a few times. DNA of the CDR3: TGTGCCAGTAGTATGAACACTGAAGCTTTCTTT. Translating it yields CASSMNTEAFF. The genes are TRBV19 and TRBJ1-1; D remains ambiguous. The CDR3 contains 11 residues. Germline lookup yields CDR1 LNHDA and CDR2 SQIVND (reference sequence). The germline V and J ends were trimmed by 3 bases and 1 base, with 0 bases remaining between them.

This clone occurred a few times. This chain links TRBV18 with TRBJ2-5, with 11 bases that match TRBD1. CDR1 is KGHSH, CDR2 LQKENI, per germline. V lost 3 bases, J lost 4 bases, and 4 bases stayed unmatched. This CDR3 has 15 amino acids. CDR3 sequence (DNA): TGTGCCAGCTCACCTCGTGGGACAGGGGGAGAGACCCAGTACTTC. Translated: CASSPRGTGGETQYF.

The chain uses TRBV7-8 and TRBJ2-2, with 12 bases matching TRBD1. Germline V lookup: CDR1 SGHVS, CDR2 FQNEAQ. Germline trimming cut 2 bases from V and 6 bases from J; bases unmatched to any gene: 7. There are 17 residues in the CDR3. The CDR3 coding sequence is TGTGCCAGCAGCTTAAACCTCGGGACAGGGGGCGCCGGGGAGCTGTTTTTT. The encoded protein is CASSLNLGTGGAGELFF.

V gene TRBV7-6 combines with J gene TRBJ2-2; D gene uncertain. The germline gives CDR1 SGHVS, CDR2 FNYEAQ. CDR3 size: 16 residues. Trimming stripped 1 base from V and 6 bases from J, with 15 bases between. CDR3 DNA sequence: TGTGCCAGCAGCTTAGGGGCCAAAGGTGTTGCCGGGGAGCTGTTTTTT. Translated: CASSLGAKGVAGELFF.

The chain has TRBV10-1 and TRBJ2-2; 9 bases map to TRBD1. Germline V lookup: CDR1 WNHNN, CDR2 SYGVQD (reference sequence). The CDR3 loop spans 16 amino acids. With V trimmed by 6 bases and J by 5 bases, 10 bases remained unmatched. The CDR3 DNA reads TGCGCCAGCAGCGAAGGAGGGACAGGGTATACCGGGGAGCTGTTTTTT. Encoded protein: CASSEGGTGYTGELFF.

This chain joins TRBV27 and TRBJ1-1, with 7 bases that match TRBD1. This CDR3 comprises 11 residues. Germline CDR1 is MNHEY and CDR2 is SMNVEV (reference sequence). The trim removed 11 bases at V and 3 bases at J, leaving 3 bases unmatched. The CDR3 DNA follows: TGTGCCGCCAGGGGGGACACTGAAGCTTTCTTT. Amino acid sequence: CAARGDTEAFF.

This chain uses TRBV28 with TRBJ2-1, with D perhaps TRBD1 (6 bases). The CDR3 sequence is 13 residues long. From germline, CDR1 is MDHEN and CDR2 SYDVKM. Deletions cut 8 bases from V and 6 bases from J, with 14 bases between. CDR3 DNA: TGTGCCAGCGGTCTTCTAGGGGGCAATGAGCAGTTCTTC. Amino acid sequence: CASGLLGGNEQFF. Looking up the rest from reference TRBV28 and TRBJ2-1 gives the full variable domain: DVKVTQSSRYLVKRTGEKVFLECVQDMDHENMFWYRQDPGLGLRLIYFSYDVKMKEKGDIPEGYSVSREKKERFSLILESASTNQTSMYLCASGLLGGNEQFFGPGTRLTVL.

The J gene is TRBJ2-5, the V gene TRBV29-1, with D unresolved. Per germline, CDR1 SQVTM and CDR2 ANQGSEA. The CDR3 covers 11 residues. The germline V and J ends were trimmed by 5 bases and 4 bases, with 8 bases remaining between them. DNA of the CDR3: TGCAGCGTTCTACCGCGAGAGACCCAGTACTTC. Protein sequence: CSVLPRETQYF.

This chain joins TRBV5-6 and TRBJ2-7; 10 bases fit TRBD1. The V segment lost 4 bases and the J segment 3 bases; nucleotides outside the gene matches: 7. The CDR3 loop spans 15 amino acids. The germline V gene encodes CDR1 SGHDT and CDR2 YYEEEE. The CDR3 sequence is CASSLGQGVNYEQYF. For the CDR3, the DNA is TGTGCCAGCAGCCTCGGACAGGGGGTAAACTACGAGCAGTACTTC.

This rearrangement joins TRBV7-2 to TRBJ1-4; tentatively, D is TRBD1 (5 bases). The CDR3 covers 14 residues. Trimming shortened V by 2 bases and J by 3 bases, and 7 bases separated the two germline ends. CDR1 and CDR2 from the germline V gene are SGHTA and FQGNSA. The DNA of the CDR3 is TGTGCCAGCAGCTTACGGACACCTAATGAAAAACTGTTTTTT. Its protein product is CASSLRTPNEKLFF.

The chain uses TRBV30 and TRBJ2-1; D is unresolved. This CDR3 is 14 amino acids long. The V end lost 0 bases, the J end lost 7 bases, and 13 bases lay between the germline ends. Germline V gene sequence: CDR1 GTSNPN, CDR2 SVGIG (reference sequence). This CDR3 reads CAWSVRVRGNEQFF. The CDR3 DNA sequence: TGTGCCTGGAGTGTAAGGGTTCGTGGGAATGAGCAGTTCTTC. Filled out from reference TRBV30 and TRBJ2-1, the complete variable domain reads SQTIHQWPATLVQPVGSPLSLECTVEGTSNPNLYWYRQAAGRGLQLLFYSVGIGQISSEVPQNLSASRPQDRQFILSSKKLLLSDSGFYLCAWSVRVRGNEQFFGPGTRLTVL.

V and J are TRBV18 and TRBJ1-2; D is unclear. Trimming took off 1 base at V and 3 bases at J, with 12 bases between the two ends. Germline V gene data show CDR1 as KGHSH and CDR2 as LQKENI. The CDR3 sequence is 15 residues long. CDR3 sequence reads: CASSPLEDTHYGYTF. The CDR3 DNA sequence: TGTGCCAGCTCACCACTGGAAGACACCCACTATGGCTACACCTTC.

The V gene is TRBV10-3, the J gene TRBJ2-1; 14 nucleotides match TRBD2. V dropped 4 bases and J dropped 2; count of bases not matched to a gene: 7. Germline lookup yields CDR1 ENHRY and CDR2 SYGVKD. The CDR3 covers 18 residues. The DNA of the CDR3 is TGTGCCATCAGTGTTGGACTAGCGGGAGGAGGGCCCTACAATGAGCAGTTCTTC. It specifies CAISVGLAGGGPYNEQFF.

The chain has TRBV11-2 and TRBJ2-3; no clear D gene. Germline CDR1 SGHAT, CDR2 FQNNGV. CDR3 length: 17 amino acids. Between the trimmed V and J ends, which lost 5 bases and 0 bases, there was a span of 18 bases. Written as DNA, the CDR3 is TGTGCCAGCAGCCCCTTAGTGGCGATGACTAGCACAGATACGCAGTATTTT. As protein: CASSPLVAMTSTDTQYF.

The chain links TRBV18 to TRBJ1-1, with D possibly matching TRBD1 (6 bases). V lost 2 bases, J lost 0 bases, and 16 bases lay in between. This CDR3 comprises 17 residues. Germline CDR1 is KGHSH and CDR2 is LQKENI. CDR3 DNA sequence: TGTGCCAGCTCACCATGGGGGCCGGGACCGATGAACACTGAAGCTTTCTTT. It translates to CASSPWGPGPMNTEAFF. Full variable domain (outside the CDR3, taken from reference TRBV18 and TRBJ1-1): NAGVMQNPRHLVRRRGQEARLRCSPMKGHSHVYWYRQLPEEGLKFMVYLQKENIIDESGMPKERFSAEFPKEGPSILRIQQVVRGDSAAYFCASSPWGPGPMNTEAFFGQGTRLTVV.

The rearrangement uses TRBV27 and TRBJ1-1; 7 bases match TRBD1. This CDR3 is built from 15 residues. Germline V CDR1 and CDR2: MNHEY, SMNVEV (reference sequence). V shed 0 bases, J shed 2 bases, and the junction held 3 bases outside the gene matches. CDR3: CASSLSDRTNTEAFF. The CDR3 nucleotides are TGTGCCAGCAGTTTATCGGACAGGACAAACACTGAAGCTTTCTTT.

The count of this clone is one. A junction boundary mismatches the germline segment, possibly from a read error. The genes are TRBV5-1 and TRBJ2-1; unclear D gene. Germline V CDR1 and CDR2: SGHRS, YFSETQ. The CDR3 runs 12 residues. The CDR3 nucleotides read TGTGCCAGCAGCACCTCAGCGTTGAGGCAGTTCTTC. It encodes CASSTSALRQFF.

The chain couples TRBV10-1 to TRBJ2-1, with D hard to call. Trimming removed 3 bases at V and 0 bases at J, with 9 bases between. From germline, CDR1 is WNHNN and CDR2 SYGVQD (reference sequence). The CDR3 is 15 residues long. The CDR3 spells CASSDFENSYNEQFF. The CDR3 DNA reads TGCGCCAGCAGTGACTTTGAGAACTCCTACAATGAGCAGTTCTTC.

This chain joins TRBV5-1 and TRBJ2-7; possible D gene TRBD1, 5 bases. The CDR3 contains 14 residues. The germline V gene has CDR1 SGHRS and CDR2 YFSETQ. The V gene lost 2 bases and the J gene lost 2 bases, with 11 bases spanning the gap. The DNA of the CDR3 is TGCGCCAGCAGCTTTAGTGGGGCTACCTACGAGCAGTACTTC. It yields the protein CASSFSGATYEQYF. Combining the CDR3 with reference TRBV5-1 and TRBJ2-7 gives the whole variable domain KAGVTQTPRYLIKTRGQQVTLSCSPISGHRSVSWYQQTPGQGLQFLFEYFSETQRNKGNFPGRFSGRQFSNSRSEMNVSTLELGDSALYLCASSFSGATYEQYFGPGTRLTVT.

The CDR3 nucleotides are TGTGCCAGCAGCGTAGCCGGGTTAACTACCCACAATGAGCAGTTCTTC. Amino acid sequence: CASSVAGLTTHNEQFF. The V gene is TRBV9, the J gene TRBJ2-1; D uncertain. V was pared by 0 bases and J by 5 bases, with 15 bases between. Germline assignment: CDR1 SGDLS and CDR2 YYNGEE. CDR3 size: 16 residues.

The CDR3 sequence is CASSLGTSGRADQFF. The DNA for the CDR3 is TGTGCCAGCAGTCTCGGGACTAGCGGGAGGGCCGACCAGTTCTTC. The gene calls are TRBV28 and TRBJ2-1, with 16 bases fitting TRBD2. V dropped 5 bases and J dropped 13; count of bases not matched to a gene: 8. This CDR3 is built from 15 residues. Germline lookup yields CDR1 MDHEN and CDR2 SYDVKM.

The chain joins TRBV6-6 to TRBJ2-7; the match to TRBD1 covers 8 bases. The length of the CDR3 is 12 residues. J was trimmed by 6 bases and V by 6 bases; bases with no gene match: 4. Germline assignment: CDR1 MNHNY and CDR2 SVGAGI (reference sequence). The CDR3 is CASSYDRGEQYF. DNA for the CDR3: TGTGCCAGCAGCTACGACAGGGGCGAGCAGTACTTC.

The rearrangement joins TRBV10-2 to TRBJ2-2; possibly TRBD2 for D (6 bases). Germline loops: CDR1 WSHSY, CDR2 SAAADI. The CDR3 has 15 amino acids. Trimming removed 6 bases from V and 2 bases from J, with 13 bases in between. The CDR3 reads CASRGDSPNTGELFF. For the CDR3, the DNA is TGCGCCAGCAGAGGGGACTCGCCAAACACCGGGGAGCTGTTTTTT.

V and J are TRBV7-9 and TRBJ2-7; TRBD1 matches 11 bases. Germline V gene lookup returns CDR1 SEHNR and CDR2 FQNEAQ (reference sequence). V lost 3 bases and J lost 3; bases outside the gene matches: 7. The length of the CDR3 is 16 residues. The CDR3 region is CASSFLSGTGGYEQYF. The CDR3 DNA reads as TGTGCCAGCAGCTTCTTGTCGGGGACAGGGGGCTACGAGCAGTACTTC.

The V and J genes are TRBV7-9 and TRBJ1-6, with D possibly TRBD1 on 6 matching bases. V lost 5 bases and J 10 bases, leaving 15 bases between the germline ends. Germline CDR1 and CDR2: SEHNR and FQNEAQ (reference sequence). The CDR3 consists of 14 residues. Here the CDR3 reads CASSTTGKGSPLHF. CDR3 in DNA: TGTGCCAGCAGCACCACAGGGAAAGGCTCACCCCTCCACTTT. Filled out from reference TRBV7-9 and TRBJ1-6, the complete variable domain reads DTGVSQNPRHKITKRGQNVTFRCDPISEHNRLYWYRQTLGQGPEFLTYFQNEAQLEKSRLLSDRFSAERPKGSFSTLEIQRTEQGDSAMYLCASSTTGKGSPLHFGNGTRLTVT.

The chain employs TRBV5-1 and TRBJ2-1; perhaps TRBD2 as D (6 bases). Germline V gene sequence: CDR1 SGHRS, CDR2 YFSETQ. Trimming removed 3 bases from V and 0 bases from J, with 13 bases in between. The CDR3 loop spans 16 amino acids. Here the CDR3 DNA reads TGCGCCAGCAGCTGGGGAGCCGGGAGCTCCTACAATGAGCAGTTCTTC. It specifies CASSWGAGSSYNEQFF.

The genes are TRBV4-1 and TRBJ1-5, with 7 bases fitting TRBD1. Germline CDR1 reads MGHRA; CDR2 reads YSYEKL. The CDR3 totals 16 residues. Trimming removed 0 bases from V and 2 bases from J; junction bases left unmatched: 4. CDR3 amino acids: CASSQESGTGNQPQHF. The CDR3 region has the DNA TGCGCCAGCAGCCAAGAATCCGGGACAGGCAATCAGCCCCAGCATTTT.

V and J are TRBV2 and TRBJ1-5, with D unclear. CDR3 length equals 12 residues. Germline lookup yields CDR1 SNHLY and CDR2 FYNNEI. Trimming shortened V by 6 bases and J by 7 bases, and 10 bases separated the two germline ends. In nucleotides, the CDR3 is TGTGCCAGCAGGGTTTCTGGCCAGCCCCAGCATTTT. Translation gives CASRVSGQPQHF.